Shown below are 24 T cell receptor beta chains from a single sample sequenced in a study of blood T cell repertoires in COVID-19. Produced via immunoSEQ multiplex PCR; TCRdb's table is partial and in-frame only. The repertoire holds fewer than 250,000 clones, with just under 85% as singletons. The sequenced material came from peripheral blood. These TCRs come from a woman older than 75 with acute or convalescent COVID-19.

This rearrangement joins TRBV12-5 to TRBJ2-3; D may be TRBD2 (7 bases). CDR3 length: 14 residues. Germline CDR1 is LGHNT and CDR2 is FRNRAP. V lost 5 bases and J 2 bases, leaving 11 bases between the germline ends. CDR3 DNA: TGTGCTAGTGGTCCTGGGGGGGCCACAGATACGCAGTATTTT. It translates to CASGPGGATDTQYF. Complete variable domain (other parts from reference TRBV12-5 and TRBJ2-3): DARVTQTPRHKVTEMGQEVTMRCQPILGHNTVFWYRQTMMQGLELLAYFRNRAPLDDSGMPKDRFSAEMPDATLATLKIQPSEPRDSAVYFCASGPGGATDTQYFGPGTRLTVL.

The rearrangement joins TRBV9 to TRBJ2-3; TRBD2 matches 9 bases. This CDR3 region has 15 residues. Trimming cost V 2 bases and J 0 bases; bases outside gene matches: 1. From germline, CDR1 is SGDLS and CDR2 YYNGEE. The CDR3 nucleotides read TGTGCCAGCAGCGTTAGCGGGAGAAGCACAGATACGCAGTATTTT. It encodes CASSVSGRSTDTQYF.

The chain combines TRBV7-9 with TRBJ2-7, with a weak D call TRBD2 (6 bases). Germline CDR1 SEHNR, CDR2 FQNEAQ (reference sequence). Trimming removed 5 bases from V and 7 bases from J, with 12 bases in between. This CDR3 spans 12 amino acids. CDR3 loop: CASSRESREQYF. For the CDR3, the DNA is TGTGCCAGCAGCCGGGAGTCACGAGAGCAGTACTTC.

Notes on this clone: Other nucleotide sequences in the sample specify the same CDR3. The chain combines TRBV5-1 with TRBJ1-4; D might be TRBD1 (6 bases). Trimming removed 4 bases from V and 0 bases from J, with 10 bases in between. This CDR3 is 15 amino acids long. Germline V gene lookup returns CDR1 SGHRS and CDR2 YFSETQ. The CDR3 bases are TGCGCCAGCAGCCCCTCAGGGGCAACTAATGAAAAACTGTTTTTT. Protein product: CASSPSGATNEKLFF.

This clone was found a few times. The chain links TRBV9 to TRBJ2-3; the D gene is possibly TRBD2 (6 bases). CDR3 length: 15 residues. The germline gives CDR1 SGDLS, CDR2 YYNGEE. With 1 base removed from V and 1 base from J, the gap between germline ends came to 10 bases. CDR3 nucleotide sequence: TGTGCCAGCAGCGTACGACTAGTAGGCACAGATACGCAGTATTTT. Its translation: CASSVRLVGTDTQYF.

This clone was detected only a few times. Distinct nucleotide sequences in the sample also encode this CDR3. The chain joins TRBV14 to TRBJ2-7; tentatively, D is TRBD2 (7 bases). Deletions cut 4 bases from V and 1 base from J, with 11 bases between. The germline gives CDR1 SGHDN, CDR2 FVKESK. CDR3 length: 14 amino acids. The CDR3, as DNA: TGTGCCAGCAGCCCAAGGGGGGGATCCTACGAGCAGTACTTC. Amino acids: CASSPRGGSYEQYF.

This clone was seen once. The V call is TRBV4-1, the J call TRBJ1-4; 7 bases are a match to TRBD1. Germline values: CDR1 MGHRA, CDR2 YSYEKL. V trimming: 4 bases; J trimming: 2 bases; junction bases outside the gene matches: 10. This CDR3 has 17 amino acids. The CDR3 nucleotides read TGCGCCAGCAGCCCTCGGACAGGAACGTCGACTAATGAAAAACTGTTTTTT. It is translated as CASSPRTGTSTNEKLFF.

The chain uses TRBV4-2 and TRBJ2-7, with D possibly matching TRBD1 (6 bases). Trimming cost V 1 base and J 7 bases, with 20 bases left between them. Germline V gene sequence: CDR1 LGHNA, CDR2 YNFKEQ. CDR3 length: 16 residues. CDR3 protein: CASSQGPGTTIEEQYF. The CDR3 DNA sequence: TGTGCCAGCAGCCAAGGCCCCGGGACAACAATTGAGGAGCAGTACTTC.

Here the CDR3 reads CASSSSGGGETQYF. The CDR3 nucleotides read TGTGCCAGCAGCTCTAGCGGGGGGGGAGAGACCCAGTACTTC. The V and J genes are TRBV7-2 and TRBJ2-5, with 12 bases lining up with TRBD2. Germline V CDR1 and CDR2: SGHTA, FQGNSA. V lost 4 bases and J lost 4; bases outside the gene matches: 1. The CDR3 contains 14 residues.

The chain uses TRBV7-9 and TRBJ2-2; D perhaps matches TRBD2 (6 bases). The germline V and J ends were trimmed by 3 bases and 5 bases, with 19 bases remaining between them. This CDR3 contains 17 residues. Germline loops: CDR1 SEHNR, CDR2 FQNEAQ (reference sequence). In nucleotides, the CDR3 is TGTGCCAGCAGCTTCGACGGGAGTGGGCTAAGGACCGGGGAGCTGTTTTTT. It yields the protein CASSFDGSGLRTGELFF.

The chain employs TRBV27 and TRBJ1-2; TRBD1 matches 7 bases. Germline lookup yields CDR1 MNHEY and CDR2 SMNVEV (reference sequence). The CDR3 length is 13 residues. V was clipped by 5 bases and J by 5 bases; unmatched bases: 5. CDR3 nucleotide sequence: TGTGCCAGCAGTACGACAGGGAAGTATGGCTACACCTTC. Translated: CASSTTGKYGYTF.

Only one count was recorded for this clone. The V gene is TRBV19, the J gene TRBJ2-1; 9 bases line up with TRBD2. This CDR3 region has 15 residues. V lost 5 bases to trimming and J lost 4 bases; unmatched junction nucleotides: 6. Germline values: CDR1 LNHDA, CDR2 SQIVND (reference sequence). The DNA of the CDR3 is TGTGCCAGTAGTGTTACTAGCGGGCCTTACAATGAGCAGTTCTTC. This translates into CASSVTSGPYNEQFF.

The V gene is TRBV2, the J gene TRBJ2-7; TRBD2 is a possible D gene (8 bases). Trimming took 8 bases from V and 0 from J, leaving 20 bases between them. Germline-derived CDR1 and CDR2 are SNHLY and FYNNEI. The CDR3 is 16 residues long. Here the CDR3 reads CASLRQGLAGSYEQYF. The CDR3 nucleotides read TGTGCCAGCCTTCGACAGGGCCTAGCGGGCTCCTACGAGCAGTACTTC.

This chain uses TRBV5-6 with TRBJ1-5, with D maybe TRBD1 (5 bases). Germline V lookup: CDR1 SGHDT, CDR2 YYEEEE. The V gene lost 0 bases and the J gene lost 7 bases, with 11 bases spanning the gap. CDR3 length: 14 residues. The CDR3 DNA follows: TGTGCCAGCAGCTTGGGGCAGGGAAGCCAGCCCCAGCATTTT. Translation: CASSLGQGSQPQHF.

Turning to this clone: Relative to the germline gene, one junction end is altered; a read error may explain this. This sequence joins TRBV2 and TRBJ1-2; the D gene is possibly TRBD1 (6 bases). The CDR3 has 13 amino acids. Per germline, CDR1 SNHLY and CDR2 FYNNEI. The CDR3 reads CASTKDRQAPALF. The CDR3 DNA follows: TGTGCCAGCACAAAGGATAGACAGGCCCCTGCCCTTTTC.

The CDR3 is CASSGQAPSYNSPLHF. In nucleotides, the CDR3 is TGTGCCAGCTCCGGACAGGCGCCCTCCTATAATTCACCCCTCCACTTT. V is TRBV18 and J is TRBJ1-6, with 7 bases matching TRBD1. From germline, CDR1 is KGHSH and CDR2 LQKENI. The trim removed 6 bases at V and 0 bases at J, leaving 5 bases unmatched. The CDR3 sequence is 16 residues long.

This chain uses TRBV25-1 with TRBJ1-2, with a possible D match to TRBD1 (6 bases). Trimming pared 6 bases from V and 7 bases from J, leaving 15 bases between. CDR3 length equals 13 residues. Germline V lookup: CDR1 MGHDK, CDR2 SYGVNS. The CDR3 nucleotides are TGTGCCAGCAGATCACAGGGTAGTTTTGGCTACACCTTC. Its protein product is CASRSQGSFGYTF.

J is TRBJ2-2 and V is TRBV7-9; D is possibly TRBD2 (7 bases). The CDR3 has 18 amino acids. Germline assignment: CDR1 SEHNR and CDR2 FQNEAQ (reference sequence). Trimming pared 0 bases from V and 6 bases from J, leaving 20 bases between. The CDR3 nucleotides are TGTGCCAGCAGCTTAGCGCGGAGGCAACGGGGGGCGGCCGGGGAGCTGTTTTTT. It yields the protein CASSLARRQRGAAGELFF.

The rearrangement links TRBV6-5 to TRBJ2-3; D may be TRBD2 (6 bases). Germline V gene sequence: CDR1 MNHEY, CDR2 SVGAGI. Trimming left V 6 bases short and J 5 bases short, with 18 bases between. There are 15 residues in the CDR3. The DNA for the CDR3 is TGTGCCAGCAGGTCCGGGGGATCACGAGGAGATACGCAGTATTTT. Its translation is CASRSGGSRGDTQYF.

V gene TRBV7-2 combines with J gene TRBJ1-3; 9 nucleotides align to TRBD1. V gave up 1 base and J gave up 4 bases; unmatched junction bases: 8. The germline V gene has CDR1 SGHTA and CDR2 FQGNSA. This CDR3 contains 17 residues. The CDR3 protein is CASSLGVGQGPGNTIYF. The CDR3 DNA is TGTGCCAGCAGCTTAGGCGTGGGACAGGGTCCCGGAAACACCATATATTTT.

The rearrangement links TRBV5-1 to TRBJ1-2; TRBD1 is a possible D gene (5 bases). The V end lost 3 bases, the J end lost 5 bases, and 11 bases lay between the germline ends. CDR3 length: 13 residues. In germline, CDR1 is SGHRS, CDR2 YFSETQ. CDR3: CASSYAGTYGYTF. DNA of the CDR3: TGCGCCAGCAGCTATGCCGGGACTTATGGCTACACCTTC.

This clone was observed once. The CDR3 is CASSPTAGVTDTQYF. CDR3 nucleotides: TGTGCCAGCAGCCCGACCGCGGGGGTCACAGATACGCAGTATTTT. This rearrangement joins TRBV11-3 to TRBJ2-3; TRBD2 matches 7 bases. J was trimmed by 2 bases and V by 5 bases; bases with no gene match: 7. The CDR3 is 15 amino acids. Germline lookup yields CDR1 SGHNT and CDR2 YENEEA.

This chain joins TRBV5-5 and TRBJ2-2; possibly TRBD2 for D (5 bases). CDR3 length: 12 residues. Germline V gene data show CDR1 as SGHKS and CDR2 as YYEKEE (reference sequence). V was trimmed by 4 bases and J by 6 bases, leaving 7 bases between them. The CDR3 DNA reads TGTGCCAGCAGCCTTAGCGCCGGGGAGCTGTTTTTT. Its translation is CASSLSAGELFF.

CDR3 in amino acids: CASRRNSGNTIYF. The CDR3 nucleotides are TGTGCCAGCAGGCGAAACTCTGGAAACACCATATATTTT. This rearrangement joins TRBV2 to TRBJ1-3; D not certain. The germline gives CDR1 SNHLY, CDR2 FYNNEI. This CDR3 is built from 13 residues. Trimming took 6 bases from V and 0 from J, leaving 6 bases between them. Filled out from reference TRBV2 and TRBJ1-3, the complete variable domain reads EPEVTQTPSHQVTQMGQEVILRCVPISNHLYFYWYRQILGQKVEFLVSFYNNEISEKSEIFDDQFSVERPDGSNFTLKIRSTKLEDSAMYFCASRRNSGNTIYFGEGSWLTVV.